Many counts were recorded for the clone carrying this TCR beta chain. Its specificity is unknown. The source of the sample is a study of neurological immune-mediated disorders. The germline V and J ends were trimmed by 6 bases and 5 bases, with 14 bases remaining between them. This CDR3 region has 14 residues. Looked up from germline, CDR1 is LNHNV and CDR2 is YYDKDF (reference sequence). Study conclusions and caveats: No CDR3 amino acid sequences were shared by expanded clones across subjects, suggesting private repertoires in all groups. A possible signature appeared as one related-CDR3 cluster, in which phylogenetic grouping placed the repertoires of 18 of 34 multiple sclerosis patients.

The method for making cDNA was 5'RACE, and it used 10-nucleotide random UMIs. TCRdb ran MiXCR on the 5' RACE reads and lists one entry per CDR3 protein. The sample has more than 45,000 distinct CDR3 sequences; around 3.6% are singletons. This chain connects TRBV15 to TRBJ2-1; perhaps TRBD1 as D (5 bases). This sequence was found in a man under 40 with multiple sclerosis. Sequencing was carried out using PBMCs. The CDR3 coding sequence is TGTGCCACCAGAGCAGGGATGATAAACAATGAGCAGTTCTTC. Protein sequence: CATRAGMINNEQFF.